What follows are 7 T cell receptor beta chains derived from one specimen sequenced in a study of T cell repertoires in cytomegalovirus infection. A single record per CDR3 protein comes from TCRdb applying MiXCR to the reads. The sample contains some 350,000 distinct CDR3 sequences, less than 20% of which appear only once. The source material was PBMCs. The receptors originated from a human donor in good health (CMV status not recorded). Some clones in this sample may be carry-over from other donors' samples.

The chain links TRBV7-2 to TRBJ2-1; D not resolved. V was trimmed by 4 bases and J by 5 bases, leaving 18 bases between them. The CDR3 length is 16 residues. Germline V gives CDR1 SGHTA, CDR2 FQGNSA. CDR3 region: CASSSPGPRHHNEQFF. The CDR3 DNA reads TGTGCCAGCAGCTCTCCGGGCCCCAGGCACCACAATGAGCAGTTCTTC.

This clonotype appeared a few times. This CDR3 reads CASSLDRGVQFF. The CDR3 nucleotides read TGTGCCAGCAGCTTAGACAGGGGGGTGCAGTTCTTC. This rearrangement joins TRBV7-6 to TRBJ2-1; the match to TRBD1 covers 8 bases. This CDR3 spans 12 amino acids. Germline V gene lookup returns CDR1 SGHVS and CDR2 FNYEAQ. The V and J ends lost 1 base and 12 bases, in that order; junction bases with no gene match: 2.

The count of this clonotype is one. The chain carries TRBV7-3 and TRBJ1-2; D perhaps matches TRBD1 (6 bases). This CDR3 has 13 residues. CDR1 and CDR2 from the germline V gene are SGHTA and FQGTGA. V shed 5 bases and J shed 7 bases, with 14 bases lying between them. The CDR3 coding sequence is TGTGCCAGCAGCACCAACACAGGGTTTGGCTACACCTTC. This gives the protein CASSTNTGFGYTF. Complete variable domain (other parts from reference TRBV7-3 and TRBJ1-2): GAGVSQTPSNKVTEKGKYVELRCDPISGHTALYWYRQSLGQGPEFLIYFQGTGAADDSGLPNDRFFAVRPEGSVSTLKIQRTERGDSAVYLCASSTNTGFGYTFGSGTRLTVV.

CDR3 loop: CSARRGAPYEQYF. The DNA of the CDR3 is TGCAGTGCTAGACGAGGGGCCCCTTACGAGCAGTACTTC. V usage is TRBV20-1 and J usage is TRBJ2-7; either TRBD1 or TRBD2 may fit D (5 bases each). Germline CDR1 and CDR2: DFQATT and SNEGSKA (reference sequence). CDR3 size: 13 residues. The ends were cut back, 2 bases at V and 4 bases at J, with 12 bases in the middle.

This clonotype came up a few times. The chain joins TRBV6-1 to TRBJ2-1; TRBD2 agrees at 8 bases. The CDR3 is made up of 15 amino acids. V gave up 6 bases and J gave up 4 bases; unmatched junction bases: 8. From germline, CDR1 is MNHNS and CDR2 SASEGT. CDR3 DNA sequence: TGTGCCAGCAGGAAGCCCTTAGCGGGGTACAATGAGCAGTTCTTC. Translating it yields CASRKPLAGYNEQFF.

This clonotype occurred many times. Written as DNA, the CDR3 is TGTGCCAGCAGCCGGGACAGGGGGGACATTCAGTACTTC. Translation: CASSRDRGDIQYF. The J gene is TRBJ2-4, the V gene TRBV6-2 or TRBV6-3, with 11 bases matching TRBD1. The CDR3 is 13 amino acids. Trimming removed 6 bases from V and 8 bases from J; junction bases left unmatched: 3. The germline V gene has CDR1 MNHEY and CDR2 SVGEGT.

The rearrangement links TRBV12-3 or TRBV12-4 to TRBJ2-1; 13 bases line up with TRBD2. This CDR3 has 17 amino acids. Trimming removed 3 bases from V and 7 bases from J; junction bases left unmatched: 9. The CDR3 DNA sequence: TGTGCCAGCAGTTTCGTCACTAGCGGGGGGGCCGAGAATGAGCAGTTCTTC. This gives the protein CASSFVTSGGAENEQFF.